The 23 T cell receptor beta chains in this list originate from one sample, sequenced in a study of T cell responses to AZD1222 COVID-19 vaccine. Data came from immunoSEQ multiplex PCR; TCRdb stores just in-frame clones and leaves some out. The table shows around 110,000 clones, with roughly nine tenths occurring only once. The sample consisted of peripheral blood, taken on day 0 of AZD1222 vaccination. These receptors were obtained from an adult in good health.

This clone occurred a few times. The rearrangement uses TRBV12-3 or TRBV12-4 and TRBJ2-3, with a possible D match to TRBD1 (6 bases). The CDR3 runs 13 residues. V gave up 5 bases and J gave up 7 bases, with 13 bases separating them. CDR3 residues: CASSLNRVNTQYF. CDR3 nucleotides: TGTGCCAGCAGTCTAAACAGGGTCAATACGCAGTATTTT.

The DNA for the CDR3 is TGTGCCAGCAGTCGACAGGGGATGAACACTGAAGCTTTCTTT. This encodes CASSRQGMNTEAFF. The chain has TRBV3-1 (or the pseudogene TRBV3-2) and TRBJ1-1; TRBD1 aligns across 8 bases. The CDR3 extends over 14 amino acids. CDR1 LGHDT and CDR2 YNNKEL come from the germline V gene (reference sequence). Trimming cost V 6 bases and J 0 bases; bases outside gene matches: 3.

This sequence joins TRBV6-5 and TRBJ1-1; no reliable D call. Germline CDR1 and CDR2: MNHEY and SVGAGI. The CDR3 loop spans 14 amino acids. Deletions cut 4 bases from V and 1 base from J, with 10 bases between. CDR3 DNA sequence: TGTGCCAGCAGTTTCCAGGACGGGAACACTGAAGCTTTCTTT. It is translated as CASSFQDGNTEAFF.

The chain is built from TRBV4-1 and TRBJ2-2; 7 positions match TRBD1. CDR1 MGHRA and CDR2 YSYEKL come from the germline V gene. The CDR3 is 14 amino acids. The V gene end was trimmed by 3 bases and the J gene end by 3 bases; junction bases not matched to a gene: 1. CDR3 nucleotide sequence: TGCGCCAGCAGCCAGGGACAGTACACCGGGGAGCTGTTTTTT. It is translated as CASSQGQYTGELFF.

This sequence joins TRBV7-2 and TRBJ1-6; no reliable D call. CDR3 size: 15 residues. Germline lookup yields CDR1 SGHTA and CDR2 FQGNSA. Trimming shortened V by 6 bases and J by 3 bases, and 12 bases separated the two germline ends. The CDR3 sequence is CASSTQQIYNSPLHF. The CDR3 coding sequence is TGTGCCAGCAGTACCCAACAGATCTATAATTCACCCCTCCACTTT.

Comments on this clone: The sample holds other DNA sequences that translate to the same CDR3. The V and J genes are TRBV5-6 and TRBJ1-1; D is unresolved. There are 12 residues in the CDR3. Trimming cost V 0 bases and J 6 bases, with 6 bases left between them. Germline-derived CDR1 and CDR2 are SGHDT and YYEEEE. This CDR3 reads CASSLGGPEAFF. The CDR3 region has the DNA TGTGCCAGCAGCTTGGGAGGTCCTGAAGCTTTCTTT.

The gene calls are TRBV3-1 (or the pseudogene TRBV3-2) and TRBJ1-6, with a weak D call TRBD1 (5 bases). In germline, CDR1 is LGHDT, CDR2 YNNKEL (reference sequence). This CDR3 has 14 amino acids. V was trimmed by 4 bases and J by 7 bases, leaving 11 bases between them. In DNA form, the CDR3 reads TGTGCCAGCAGCCCGACCCCAGGGAATTCACCCCTCCACTTT. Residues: CASSPTPGNSPLHF.

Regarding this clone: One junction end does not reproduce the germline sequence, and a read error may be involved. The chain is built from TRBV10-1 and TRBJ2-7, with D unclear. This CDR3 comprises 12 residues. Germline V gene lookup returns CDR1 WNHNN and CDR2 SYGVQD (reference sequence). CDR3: CASSESTAPRHF. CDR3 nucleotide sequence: TGCGCCAGCAGTGAGTCGACCGCGCCTCGGCACTTC.

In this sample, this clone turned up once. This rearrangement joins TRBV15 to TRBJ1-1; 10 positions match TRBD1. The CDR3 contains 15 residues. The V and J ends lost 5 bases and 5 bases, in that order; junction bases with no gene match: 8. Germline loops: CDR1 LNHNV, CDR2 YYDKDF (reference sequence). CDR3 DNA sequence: TGTGCCACCAGCTCGATGGGACAGGGGAGGACTGAAGCTTTCTTT. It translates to CATSSMGQGRTEAFF.

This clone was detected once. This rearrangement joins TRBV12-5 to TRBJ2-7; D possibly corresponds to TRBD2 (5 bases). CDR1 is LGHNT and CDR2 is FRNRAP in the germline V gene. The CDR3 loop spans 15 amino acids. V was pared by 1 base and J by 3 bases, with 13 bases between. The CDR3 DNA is TGTGCTAGTGGTTTGGGACGGGGTGGGAGCTACGAGCAGTACTTC. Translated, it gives CASGLGRGGSYEQYF.

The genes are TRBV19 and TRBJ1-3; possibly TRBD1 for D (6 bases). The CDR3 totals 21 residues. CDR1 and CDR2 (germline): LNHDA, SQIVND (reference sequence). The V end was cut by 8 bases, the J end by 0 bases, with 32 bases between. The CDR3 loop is CASANLSRRPGAPFSGNTIYF. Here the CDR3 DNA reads TGTGCCAGTGCAAACCTAAGTCGTAGGCCGGGGGCACCGTTCTCTGGAAACACCATATATTTT.

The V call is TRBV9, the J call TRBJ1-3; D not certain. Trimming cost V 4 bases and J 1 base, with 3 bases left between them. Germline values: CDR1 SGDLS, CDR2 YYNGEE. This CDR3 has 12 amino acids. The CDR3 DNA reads TGTGCCAGCAGCCAATCTGGAAACACCATATATTTT. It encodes CASSQSGNTIYF.

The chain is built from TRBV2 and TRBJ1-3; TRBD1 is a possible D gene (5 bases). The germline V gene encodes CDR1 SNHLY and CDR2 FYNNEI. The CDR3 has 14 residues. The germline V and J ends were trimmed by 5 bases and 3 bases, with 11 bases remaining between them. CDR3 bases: TGTGCCAGCAGTCAGGGTTTTGATGGAAACACCATATATTTT. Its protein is CASSQGFDGNTIYF.

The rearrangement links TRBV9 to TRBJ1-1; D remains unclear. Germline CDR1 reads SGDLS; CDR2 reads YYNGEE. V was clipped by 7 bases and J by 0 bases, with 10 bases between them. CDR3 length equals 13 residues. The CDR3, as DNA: TGTGCCAGCGGGCTAGCGCTGAACACTGAAGCTTTCTTT. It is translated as CASGLALNTEAFF.

The CDR3 DNA sequence: TGTGCCTGGAGTGTACGTGTGACTAGCGGTTACAATGAGCAGTTCTTC. This sequence encodes CAWSVRVTSGYNEQFF. This chain joins TRBV30 and TRBJ2-1, with TRBD2 matching 9 bases. The CDR3 is 16 amino acids. The trim removed 0 bases at V and 4 bases at J, leaving 7 bases unmatched. Germline V gene lookup returns CDR1 GTSNPN and CDR2 SVGIG (reference sequence).

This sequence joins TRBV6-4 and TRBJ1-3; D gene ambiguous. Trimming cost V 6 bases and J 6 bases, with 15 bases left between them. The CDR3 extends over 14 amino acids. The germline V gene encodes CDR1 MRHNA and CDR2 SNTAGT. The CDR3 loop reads CASSNTVVINTIYF. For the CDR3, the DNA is TGTGCCAGCAGCAACACAGTAGTCATAAACACCATATATTTT.

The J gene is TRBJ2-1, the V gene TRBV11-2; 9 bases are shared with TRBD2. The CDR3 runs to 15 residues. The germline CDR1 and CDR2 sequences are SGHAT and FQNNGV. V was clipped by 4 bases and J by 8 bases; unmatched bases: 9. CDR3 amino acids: CASSSLRGRVDEQFF. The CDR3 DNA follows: TGTGCCAGCAGCTCCCTTCGCGGGAGGGTCGATGAGCAGTTCTTC.

CDR3 loop: CASSLGWDRSTGELFF. CDR3 coding DNA: TGCGCCAGCAGCTTGGGTTGGGACAGGTCCACCGGGGAGCTGTTTTTT. The chain employs TRBV5-1 and TRBJ2-2; 8 bases line up with TRBD1. V was pared by 0 bases and J by 4 bases, with 5 bases of the junction left unmatched. Per germline, CDR1 SGHRS and CDR2 YFSETQ. The length of the CDR3 is 16 residues.

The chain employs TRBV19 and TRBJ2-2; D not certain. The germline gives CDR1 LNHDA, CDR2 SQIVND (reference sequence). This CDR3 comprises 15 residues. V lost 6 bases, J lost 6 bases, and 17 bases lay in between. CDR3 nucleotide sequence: TGTGCCAGTAGGCAGACTCATTTTTCTTCCGGGGAGCTGTTTTTT. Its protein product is CASRQTHFSSGELFF.

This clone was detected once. In nucleotides, the CDR3 is TGTGCCAGCAGTTACAGGCGGTCCTCTGAAGCTTTCTTT. This sequence encodes CASSYRRSSEAFF. V usage is TRBV9 and J usage is TRBJ1-1, with D maybe TRBD1 (5 bases). The V and J ends lost 5 bases and 6 bases respectively, with 14 bases between them. Germline lookup yields CDR1 SGDLS and CDR2 YYNGEE. This CDR3 has 13 residues.

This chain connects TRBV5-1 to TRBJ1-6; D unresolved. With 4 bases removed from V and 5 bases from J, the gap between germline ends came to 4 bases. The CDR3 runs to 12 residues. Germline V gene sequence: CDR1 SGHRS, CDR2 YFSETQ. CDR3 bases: TGCGCCAGCAGCCAGAATAATTCACCCCTCCACTTT. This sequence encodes CASSQNNSPLHF.

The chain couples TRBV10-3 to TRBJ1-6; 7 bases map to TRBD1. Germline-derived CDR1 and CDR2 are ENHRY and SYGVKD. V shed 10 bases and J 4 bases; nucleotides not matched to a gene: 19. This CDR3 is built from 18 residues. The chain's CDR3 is CATAESGGTASYNSPLHF. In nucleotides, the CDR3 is TGTGCCACCGCTGAGTCAGGGGGGACAGCCTCATATAATTCACCCCTCCACTTT.

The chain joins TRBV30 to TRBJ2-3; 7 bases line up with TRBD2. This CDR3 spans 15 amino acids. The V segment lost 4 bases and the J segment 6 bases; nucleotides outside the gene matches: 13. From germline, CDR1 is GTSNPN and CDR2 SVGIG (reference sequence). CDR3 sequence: CAWKHSGGSGDTQYF. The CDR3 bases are TGTGCCTGGAAACATTCGGGCGGGAGCGGGGATACGCAGTATTTT.